These T cell receptor beta chains were read from a single sample in a study of CD8+ T cells in alopecia areata. Clones were sequenced by immunoSEQ multiplex PCR, and TCRdb holds only the in-frame ones, with some missing. The sample yields 90,000 to 150,000 clones, approximately 53% seen once. This specimen consisted of CD4+ T cells sorted from blood, obtained at week 4, from a patient treated with tofacitinib. The receptor source for this set is a human donor with alopecia areata. Each CDR3 is given with its conserved first and last residue.

j_call,v_call,cdr3_length,cdr3_aa
TRBJ2-3,TRBV5-1,14,CASSLAFGVDTQYF
TRBJ1-2,TRBV29-1,11,CSVAQNYGYTF
TRBJ2-4,TRBV4-1,15,CASSQDYRGKDIQYF
TRBJ1-4,TRBV30,14,CAWSGTGFNEKLFF
TRBJ2-7,TRBV30,12,CAWSVRGIEQYF
TRBJ2-5,TRBV4-1,19,CASSHPGLAGGPNQETQYF
TRBJ1-4,TRBV6-1,15,CASRAGQIVGEKLFF
TRBJ1-2,TRBV29-1,13,CSVEEGRTYGYTF
TRBJ1-1,TRBV27,11,CASRGQGGAFF
TRBJ2-4,TRBV6-6,16,CASSSPSGGAVNIQYF
TRBJ2-1,TRBV30,11,CAWSVLHEQFF
TRBJ2-3,TRBV6-6,14,CASTGQVSTDTQYF
TRBJ1-2,TRBV30,12,CAWTEASYGYTF
TRBJ2-3,TRBV7-9,11,CASSRGDTQYF
TRBJ2-1,TRBV7-2,11,CASSLVVEQFF
TRBJ2-3,TRBV29-1,13,CSAGGRITDTQYF
TRBJ1-3,TRBV6-5,16,CASSSGTTTAGNTIYF
TRBJ2-5,TRBV30,14,CAWSVPRVGETQYF
TRBJ1-1,TRBV30,12,CASTQVGTEAFF
TRBJ2-1,TRBV30,17,CAWRGIGASPSYNEQFF
TRBJ1-5,TRBV19,15,CASSVRQVSNQPQHF
TRBJ1-2,TRBV29-1,10,CSVERNGYTF
TRBJ2-3,TRBV15,13,CATSRDLPDTQYF
TRBJ1-2,TRBV7-9,13,CASSPQGEGGYTF
TRBJ2-2,TRBV7-9,16,CASSHRQGSSTGELFF
TRBJ1-2,TRBV6-6,12,CASSGTNYGYTF
TRBJ2-1,TRBV11-2,17,CASSLMGQSSSYNEQFF